These 18 T cell receptor beta chains were all obtained from the same sample, sequenced in a study of blood T cell repertoires in COVID-19. Sequencing was performed with immunoSEQ multiplex PCR; in TCRdb, only in-frame clones are kept and a portion is missing. The data hold over 150,000 clones, with approximately 84% observed a single time. The sample consisted of peripheral blood. The receptors shown here come from a human donor with acute or convalescent COVID-19. The donor label of this sample is uncertain.

J is TRBJ2-7 and V is TRBV6-2 or TRBV6-3, with a tentative D call TRBD1 (6 bases). This CDR3 spans 20 amino acids. Germline CDR1 is MNHEY and CDR2 is SVGEGT. V was pared by 0 bases and J by 6 bases, with 30 bases between. This CDR3 reads CASSYSLLVRGIRSLAEQYF. The CDR3 DNA sequence: TGTGCCAGCAGTTACTCCTTGTTAGTCAGGGGAATCAGGTCCCTTGCCGAGCAGTACTTC.

This clone came up a few times. This chain joins TRBV29-1 and TRBJ2-1, with TRBD2 matching 10 bases. Germline values: CDR1 SQVTM, CDR2 ANQGSEA. This CDR3 contains 17 residues. V lost 2 bases and J lost 9; bases outside the gene matches: 16. CDR3 in amino acids: CSVEPYKSGRASGEQFF. The DNA of the CDR3 is TGCAGCGTTGAACCGTACAAGAGCGGGAGGGCCTCCGGTGAGCAGTTCTTC.

J is TRBJ1-1 and V is TRBV15, with a tentative D call TRBD1 (6 bases). Trimming stripped 3 bases from V and 4 bases from J, with 9 bases between. CDR1 and CDR2 from the germline V gene are LNHNV and YYDKDF (reference sequence). The CDR3 is 13 amino acids. The CDR3 is CATSSRGPTEAFF. The CDR3 DNA follows: TGTGCCACCAGCAGCAGGGGACCCACTGAAGCTTTCTTT. The full variable domain, in which reference TRBV15 and TRBJ1-1 provide the parts outside the CDR3, is DAMVIQNPRYQVTQFGKPVTLSCSQTLNHNVMYWYQQKSSQAPKLLFHYYDKDFNNEADTPDNFQSRRPNTSFCFLDIRSPGLGDTAMYLCATSSRGPTEAFFGQGTRLTVV.

The chain has TRBV6-5 and TRBJ1-3, with 8 bases aligning to TRBD1. CDR1 MNHEY and CDR2 SVGAGI come from the germline V gene. V lost 5 bases and J lost 4; bases outside the gene matches: 7. The CDR3 contains 15 residues. The CDR3 sequence is CASSLQGAGGNTIYF. The CDR3 bases are TGTGCCAGCAGTCTCCAGGGGGCGGGAGGAAACACCATATATTTT.

This clone showed up just once. The chain links TRBV16 to TRBJ1-1, with D unresolved. CDR1 and CDR2 from the germline V gene are KGHSY and FQNENV. Trimming stripped 4 bases from V and 5 bases from J, with 17 bases between. CDR3 size: 15 residues. CDR3 protein: CASSPAQWSWTEAFF. CDR3 nucleotides: TGTGCCAGCAGCCCCGCACAATGGTCTTGGACTGAAGCTTTCTTT.

The sample holds a few counts of this clone. This chain joins TRBV10-2 and TRBJ1-1; D unresolved. Germline assignment: CDR1 WSHSY and CDR2 SAAADI. The CDR3 covers 15 residues. V was cut by 3 bases and J by 5 bases, with 16 bases left in between. The CDR3 region is CASSEAGTFGTEAFF. The CDR3 nucleotides are TGCGCCAGCAGTGAAGCGGGTACCTTTGGTACTGAAGCTTTCTTT.

The chain carries TRBV11-1 and TRBJ1-2; D is uncertain. The CDR3 is made up of 13 amino acids. V was cut by 1 base and J by 5 bases, with 8 bases left in between. Germline V CDR1 and CDR2: SGHAT, FQDESV (reference sequence). The chain's CDR3 is CASSLGLRYGYTF. The CDR3 region has the DNA TGTGCCAGCAGCTTAGGACTCCGGTATGGCTACACCTTC.

This clone occurred a few times. The rearrangement links TRBV6-5 to TRBJ2-1; a possible D gene is TRBD1 (5 bases). Looked up from germline, CDR1 is MNHEY and CDR2 is SVGAGI. The CDR3 loop spans 14 amino acids. V was shortened by 5 bases and J by 3 bases, with 11 bases between the two germline ends. The CDR3 DNA reads TGTGCCAGCAGTCTCGGACAAAACTACAATGAGCAGTTCTTC. Translated, it gives CASSLGQNYNEQFF.

The CDR3 DNA sequence: TGCGCCAGCAGCTCTCCCCCGGGACTACCGAGGGGAGAGCAGTACTTC. Amino acid sequence: CASSSPPGLPRGEQYF. The rearrangement joins TRBV5-1 to TRBJ2-7; the match to TRBD2 covers 7 bases. Losses at the gene ends were 3 bases for V and 7 bases for J; bases not matched to a gene: 16. CDR1 and CDR2 (germline): SGHRS, YFSETQ. CDR3 size: 16 residues. Using reference TRBV5-1 and TRBJ2-7 for the parts outside the CDR3, the full variable domain is KAGVTQTPRYLIKTRGQQVTLSCSPISGHRSVSWYQQTPGQGLQFLFEYFSETQRNKGNFPGRFSGRQFSNSRSEMNVSTLELGDSALYLCASSSPPGLPRGEQYFGPGTRLTVT.

In its sample, this clone was seen once. This chain connects TRBV5-4 to TRBJ2-7; 10 nucleotides agree with TRBD2. CDR1 and CDR2 (germline): SGHNT, YYREEE (reference sequence). This CDR3 is built from 14 residues. V trimming: 3 bases; J trimming: 5 bases; junction bases outside the gene matches: 5. The CDR3, as DNA: TGTGCCAGCAGCTCCGGGACTAGCGTGGACGAGCAGTACTTC. Translated: CASSSGTSVDEQYF.

The genes are TRBV3-1 (or the pseudogene TRBV3-2) and TRBJ2-4; 8 bases align to TRBD2. This CDR3 has 14 residues. From germline, CDR1 is LGHDT and CDR2 YNNKEL (reference sequence). The ends lost 2 bases at V and 7 bases at J; junction bases unmatched: 4. CDR3 DNA: TGTGCCAGCAGCCAAAGAGCGGGAGAGAACATTCAGTACTTC. This codes for CASSQRAGENIQYF.

This clone was seen a few times. The V gene is TRBV7-9, the J gene TRBJ1-3, with TRBD1 as a possible D gene (5 bases). The CDR3 loop spans 15 amino acids. The V end lost 5 bases, the J end lost 4 bases, and 15 bases lay between the germline ends. Germline CDR1 and CDR2: SEHNR and FQNEAQ (reference sequence). The CDR3 coding sequence is TGTGCCAGCAGCCCTGACAAGGCAGGGGGAAACACCATATATTTT. Protein sequence: CASSPDKAGGNTIYF.

The gene calls are TRBV25-1 and TRBJ2-3; 9 bases agree with TRBD1. Looked up from germline, CDR1 is MGHDK and CDR2 is SYGVNS. The junction had 11 bases not matched to a gene; V was cut back by 6 bases and J by 4 bases. The length of the CDR3 is 16 residues. This chain's CDR3 is CASSQDRGFLADTQYF. For the CDR3, the DNA is TGTGCCAGCAGCCAGGACAGGGGATTTCTGGCAGATACGCAGTATTTT. Combining the CDR3 with reference TRBV25-1 and TRBJ2-3 gives the whole variable domain EADIYQTPRYLVIGTGKKITLECSQTMGHDKMYWYQQDPGMELHLIHYSYGVNSTEKGDLSSESTVSRIRTEHFPLTLESARPSHTSQYLCASSQDRGFLADTQYFGPGTRLTVL.

The V gene is TRBV6-5, the J gene TRBJ1-1; 7 positions match TRBD1. Germline V gives CDR1 MNHEY, CDR2 SVGAGI. CDR3 length equals 14 residues. Trimming at V came to 7 bases and at J to 0 bases, leaving 5 bases not matched to a gene. DNA of the CDR3: TGTGCCAGCACCCTCGACAGGGTGAACACTGAAGCTTTCTTT. Translated: CASTLDRVNTEAFF.

The chain employs TRBV2 and TRBJ1-5; D gene uncertain. From germline, CDR1 is SNHLY and CDR2 FYNNEI. CDR3 length: 14 amino acids. Trimming shortened V by 3 bases and J by 9 bases, and 15 bases separated the two germline ends. The CDR3 sequence: CASSDKVGERPQHF. The CDR3 coding sequence is TGTGCCAGCAGTGATAAAGTTGGTGAGAGGCCCCAGCATTTT. The full variable domain, in which reference TRBV2 and TRBJ1-5 provide the parts outside the CDR3, is EPEVTQTPSHQVTQMGQEVILRCVPISNHLYFYWYRQILGQKVEFLVSFYNNEISEKSEIFDDQFSVERPDGSNFTLKIRSTKLEDSAMYFCASSDKVGERPQHFGDGTRLSIL.

This clone has a handful of counts. The chain is built from TRBV5-1 and TRBJ1-1; the match to TRBD1 covers 8 bases. The J segment lost 6 bases and the V segment lost 7 bases, leaving 11 bases of the junction unmatched. The CDR3 is made up of 14 amino acids. Germline CDR1 SGHRS, CDR2 YFSETQ. As DNA, the CDR3 is TGCGCCAGCGGGCGAAGGACAGGGAATGCTGAAGCTTTCTTT. This sequence encodes CASGRRTGNAEAFF.

The CDR3 loop is CASSQFDISTDTQYF. As DNA, the CDR3 is TGTGCCAGCAGCCAATTCGACATAAGCACAGATACGCAGTATTTT. The J gene is TRBJ2-3, the V gene TRBV16; D gene unclear. Trimming cost V 1 base and J 0 bases, with 8 bases left between them. This CDR3 is 15 amino acids long. Germline CDR1 KGHSY, CDR2 FQNENV.

The rearrangement joins TRBV7-3 to TRBJ2-1; 10 nucleotides align to TRBD2. V was pared by 3 bases and J by 2 bases, with 4 bases of the junction left unmatched. The CDR3 loop spans 16 amino acids. Germline V lookup: CDR1 SGHTA, CDR2 FQGTGA. The CDR3 sequence: CASSFSGTSAYNEQFF. CDR3 nucleotides: TGTGCCAGCAGCTTTTCCGGGACTAGCGCCTACAATGAGCAGTTCTTC.